This T cell receptor beta chain appears in the sequencing data of a study of T cells in Graves' hyperthyroidism and ophthalmopathy. Study findings and constraints: It was a median around 6 months before onset that the model predicted ophthalmopathy.

Regions amplified from RNA transcripts were the TCR beta CDR3 regions. First-round RT-PCR targeting the TCR CDR3 was performed with the HTBI primer set. TCRdb reanalysed the multiplex PCR reads using MiXCR and keeps one entry per CDR3 protein. The table lists around 700,000 distinct CDR3 sequences, around 40% of them singletons. Concerning this clonotype: Its antigen is as yet unknown.

Absence of ophthalmopathy progression within 18 months defined stable Graves' hyperthyroidism. Those patients with uncontrolled infection, other autoimmune disease, pregnancy or lactation were excluded. Each 10 ml fresh peripheral blood draw supplied the PBMCs. V was shortened by 7 bases and J by 5 bases, with 17 bases between the two germline ends. This CDR3 has 14 residues. Germline CDR1 is MNHEY and CDR2 is SMNVEV (reference sequence). The V and J genes are TRBV27 and TRBJ1-1, with D tentatively TRBD1 (6 bases). The specimen sequenced was blood. The TCR originated in a woman aged 35 to 49 with Graves' hyperthyroidism. The CDR3 here is CASTLGRGATEAFF. DNA of the CDR3: TGTGCCAGCACCCTAGGCAGGGGAGCTACTGAAGCTTTCTTT.